Below, 22 T cell receptor beta chains from the same sample are listed, as sequenced in a study of T cell clones after liver transplantation. TCRdb keeps only in-frame clones here, not all; method: immunoSEQ multiplex PCR. Among some 80,000 clones listed, around 84% were seen once. The material was CD4+ T cells from blood, obtained 48 to 50 months after liver transplant. These receptors came from a human patient who received a liver transplant. A subset of T cells may come from the graft donor.

The V gene is TRBV19, the J gene TRBJ2-7; tentatively, D is TRBD2 (6 bases). The CDR3 sequence is 15 residues long. Trimming took 2 bases from V and 5 from J, leaving 16 bases between them. Germline V gene lookup returns CDR1 LNHDA and CDR2 SQIVND (reference sequence). The CDR3 spells CASSIQGGGVHEQYF. DNA for the CDR3: TGTGCCAGTAGTATACAGGGAGGAGGTGTTCACGAGCAGTACTTC. The full variable domain, with the rest looked up from reference TRBV19 and TRBJ2-7, is DGGITQSPKYLFRKEGQNVTLSCEQNLNHDAMYWYRQDPGQGLRLIYYSQIVNDFQKGDIAEGYSVSREKKESFPLTVTSAQKNPTAFYLCASSIQGGGVHEQYFGPGTRLTVT.

This clone appeared a few times. This chain connects TRBV9 to TRBJ2-5; D possibly corresponds to TRBD2 (5 bases). V was trimmed by 0 bases and J by 3 bases, leaving 9 bases between them. The V gene's germline CDR1 is SGDLS and CDR2 YYNGEE. The CDR3 totals 14 residues. The CDR3 nucleotides are TGTGCCAGCAGCGTAGAACGGAGGAAAGAGACCCAGTACTTC. Its translation: CASSVERRKETQYF.

The rearrangement links TRBV7-2 to TRBJ2-7, with D uncertain. V lost 4 bases and J lost 9, with 13 bases in between. The germline gives CDR1 SGHTA, CDR2 FQGNSA. The CDR3 runs to 12 residues. In DNA form, the CDR3 reads TGTGCCAGCAGCTCGAGGACGGTAGGGCAGTACTTC. It codes for CASSSRTVGQYF.

The chain employs TRBV5-5 and TRBJ1-3; 8 positions match TRBD1. Germline CDR1 is SGHKS and CDR2 is YYEKEE (reference sequence). This CDR3 is 15 amino acids long. Losses at the gene ends were 4 bases for V and 6 bases for J; bases not matched to a gene: 9. CDR3 sequence (DNA): TGTGCCAGCAGCCCCCACGACAGGGGAATAAACACCATATATTTT. This gives the protein CASSPHDRGINTIYF.

The chain has TRBV27 and TRBJ2-3; 7 bases fit TRBD2. This CDR3 has 16 residues. The junction had 4 bases not matched to a gene; V was cut back by 0 bases and J by 1 base. Germline V gene data show CDR1 as MNHEY and CDR2 as SMNVEV (reference sequence). CDR3 protein: CASSLSSGLGTDTQYF. CDR3 nucleotides: TGTGCCAGCAGTTTATCTTCTGGACTAGGCACAGATACGCAGTATTTT.

This clone was observed once. The chain has TRBV7-7 and TRBJ2-1; 7 bases map to TRBD1. The CDR3 length is 15 residues. Germline CDR1 SSHAT, CDR2 FNYEAQ (reference sequence). V shed 1 base and J 5 bases; nucleotides not matched to a gene: 5. The CDR3 loop is CASSLGVGQNNEQFF. The CDR3 nucleotides read TGTGCCAGCAGCTTAGGAGTGGGACAGAACAATGAGCAGTTCTTC.

This chain uses TRBV6-1 with TRBJ2-7; D is tentatively TRBD1 or TRBD2 (5 bases each). Per the germline V gene, CDR1 is MNHNS and CDR2 is SASEGT. The CDR3 has 15 amino acids. Trimming removed 6 bases from V and 4 bases from J, with 19 bases in between. In nucleotides, the CDR3 is TGTGCCAGCAGAGGGATCAAGGGGAGCGCTTACGAGCAGTACTTC. This gives the protein CASRGIKGSAYEQYF.

Here the CDR3 reads CASSIVRGNQPQHF. CDR3 in DNA: TGTGCCAGTAGTATAGTTCGGGGGAATCAGCCCCAGCATTTT. V usage is TRBV19 and J usage is TRBJ1-5, with D perhaps matching TRBD1 (5 bases). This CDR3 has 14 amino acids. Germline V lookup: CDR1 LNHDA, CDR2 SQIVND (reference sequence). Trimming stripped 1 base from V and 4 bases from J, with 8 bases between.

This clone showed up just a few times. The V call is TRBV29-1, the J call TRBJ1-1, with D possibly being TRBD1 (5 bases). The CDR3 is made up of 13 amino acids. V dropped 5 bases and J dropped 3 bases, with 13 bases sitting between them. Germline loops: CDR1 SQVTM, CDR2 ANQGSEA. CDR3 protein: CSVSQEADTEAFF. The DNA for the CDR3 is TGCAGCGTTTCACAGGAGGCGGACACTGAAGCTTTCTTT.

V is TRBV11-3 and J is TRBJ2-7, with TRBD2 matching 9 bases. This CDR3 contains 15 residues. The J segment lost 1 base and the V segment lost 5 bases, leaving 6 bases of the junction unmatched. Germline V gene data show CDR1 as SGHNT and CDR2 as YENEEA. The CDR3 DNA sequence: TGTGCCAGCAGCATGGCGGGAGGGCCTTCCTACGAGCAGTACTTC. This gives the protein CASSMAGGPSYEQYF.

This chain connects TRBV28 to TRBJ2-7; 7 positions agree with TRBD2. Losses at the gene ends were 6 bases for V and 4 bases for J; bases not matched to a gene: 12. CDR1 is MDHEN, CDR2 SYDVKM, per germline. There are 15 residues in the CDR3. The CDR3 loop is CASSSAPSGQYEQYF. CDR3 bases: TGTGCCAGCAGCTCGGCCCCTAGCGGTCAATACGAGCAGTACTTC.

The chain is built from TRBV4-2 and TRBJ1-2; possible D gene TRBD1, 6 bases. The V gene's germline CDR1 is LGHNA and CDR2 YNFKEQ. V lost 0 bases and J 4 bases, leaving 12 bases between the germline ends. There are 15 residues in the CDR3. CDR3 sequence: CASSQEKQGGYGYTF. For the CDR3, the DNA is TGTGCCAGCAGCCAAGAAAAACAGGGCGGCTATGGCTACACCTTC.

CDR3 loop: CASSRDPGSESPLHF. CDR3 DNA sequence: TGCGCCAGCAGCCGGGATCCCGGGTCGGAATCACCCCTCCACTTT. The rearrangement joins TRBV5-1 to TRBJ1-6; D ambiguous. V was shortened by 4 bases and J by 10 bases, with 18 bases between the two germline ends. This CDR3 has 15 residues. The germline V gene has CDR1 SGHRS and CDR2 YFSETQ. The full variable domain, completed using reference TRBV5-1 and TRBJ1-6, is KAGVTQTPRYLIKTRGQQVTLSCSPISGHRSVSWYQQTPGQGLQFLFEYFSETQRNKGNFPGRFSGRQFSNSRSEMNVSTLELGDSALYLCASSRDPGSESPLHFGNGTRLTVT.

This chain links TRBV7-3 with TRBJ2-2; weak D call: TRBD2 (6 bases). Germline V CDR1 and CDR2: SGHTA, FQGTGA. V was clipped by 5 bases and J by 5 bases, with 12 bases between them. The CDR3 runs to 14 residues. CDR3 bases: TGTGCCAGCAGCCGAAGTCGGGAGACCGGGGAGCTGTTTTTT. This gives the protein CASSRSRETGELFF.

This clone was detected once. V and J are TRBV6-6 and TRBJ2-3; TRBD2 matches at 14 bases. Losses at the gene ends were 1 base for V and 9 bases for J; bases not matched to a gene: 6. CDR3 length: 16 residues. The germline V gene has CDR1 MNHNY and CDR2 SVGAGI (reference sequence). The CDR3: CASSYFRLAGGQTQYF. In DNA, the CDR3 is TGTGCCAGCAGTTACTTCCGACTAGCGGGGGGGCAAACGCAGTATTTT.

There are a few counts of this clone. The J gene is TRBJ2-3, the V gene TRBV27; D is tentatively TRBD1 or TRBD2 (5 bases each). Trimming left V 5 bases short and J 2 bases short, with 14 bases between. The CDR3 consists of 15 residues. Germline V gene lookup returns CDR1 MNHEY and CDR2 SMNVEV (reference sequence). The CDR3 region is CASSGGLLATDTQYF. The CDR3 DNA follows: TGTGCCAGCAGTGGGGGATTATTAGCCACAGATACGCAGTATTTT.

The rearrangement joins TRBV5-1 to TRBJ1-1, with no clear D. With 3 bases removed from V and 1 base from J, the gap between germline ends came to 10 bases. The CDR3 sequence is 14 residues long. In germline, CDR1 is SGHRS, CDR2 YFSETQ. Here the CDR3 DNA reads TGCGCCAGCAGCTCGGAGGCCTCGAACACTGAAGCTTTCTTT. Encoded protein: CASSSEASNTEAFF. Based on the CDR3 plus reference TRBV5-1 and TRBJ1-1, the full variable domain is KAGVTQTPRYLIKTRGQQVTLSCSPISGHRSVSWYQQTPGQGLQFLFEYFSETQRNKGNFPGRFSGRQFSNSRSEMNVSTLELGDSALYLCASSSEASNTEAFFGQGTRLTVV.

V gene TRBV6-1 combines with J gene TRBJ2-3; 8 nucleotides align to TRBD2. Per germline, CDR1 MNHNS and CDR2 SASEGT. Germline trimming cut 7 bases from V and 2 bases from J; bases unmatched to any gene: 8. This CDR3 contains 15 residues. The CDR3 loop reads CASTAGGTPTDTQYF. CDR3 bases: TGTGCCAGCACGGCGGGGGGTACTCCCACAGATACGCAGTATTTT.

Here the CDR3 reads CASTRDSIPGANVLTF. Written as DNA, the CDR3 is TGTGCCAGCACCAGGGACAGCATCCCTGGGGCCAACGTCCTGACTTTC. This chain connects TRBV7-2 to TRBJ2-6; 7 bases map to TRBD1. The germline CDR1 and CDR2 sequences are SGHTA and FQGNSA. Germline trimming cut 7 bases from V and 2 bases from J; bases unmatched to any gene: 8. The CDR3 runs to 16 residues. Supplemented by reference TRBV7-2 and TRBJ2-6, the full variable domain reads GAGVSQSPSNKVTEKGKDVELRCDPISGHTALYWYRQSLGQGLEFLIYFQGNSAPDKSGLPSDRFSAERTGGSVSTLTIQRTQQEDSAVYLCASTRDSIPGANVLTFGAGSRLTVL.

Only a few counts were recorded for this clone. The V call is TRBV6-4, the J call TRBJ1-1; TRBD1 matches 7 bases. CDR3 length: 15 amino acids. Germline lookup yields CDR1 MRHNA and CDR2 SNTAGT. Trimming removed 8 bases from V and 5 bases from J; junction bases left unmatched: 14. This chain's CDR3 is CASPIGRGRRTEAFF. CDR3 coding DNA: TGTGCCAGCCCGATAGGTAGGGGGCGCCGGACTGAAGCTTTCTTT.

V gene TRBV20-1 combines with J gene TRBJ2-3; D is unresolved. Germline values: CDR1 DFQATT, CDR2 SNEGSKA (reference sequence). V was shortened by 5 bases and J by 5 bases, with 8 bases between the two germline ends. This CDR3 comprises 11 residues. DNA for the CDR3: TGCAGTGCTGAGAGAATAGATACGCAGTATTTT. Amino acids: CSAERIDTQYF.

The chain links TRBV28 to TRBJ1-2, with TRBD1 matching 8 bases. The CDR3 contains 15 residues. With V trimmed by 7 bases and J by 7 bases, 14 bases remained unmatched. From germline, CDR1 is MDHEN and CDR2 SYDVKM. CDR3 DNA: TGTGCCAGCACCGGACAGGGCTCAGGCTCCCGTGGCTACACCTTC. This translates into CASTGQGSGSRGYTF.